Listed below are T cell receptor beta chains from one sample, sequenced in a study of neurological immune-mediated disorders. TCRdb recomputed calls from the 5' RACE reads with MiXCR, one row per CDR3 protein. The sample yields fewer than 45,000 distinct CDR3 sequences, about 6.3% seen once. The sequenced material came from CD4+ T cells from blood. Receptors were obtained from a woman aged 40 to 49 in good health. Both conserved end residues are part of each CDR3. D genes are given only for firm matches. Size is omitted from some rows. Given values are once, few, many or a class for expanded clones.

V gene	D gene	clone size	J gene	CDR3 DNA	CDR3 protein
TRBV6-2/TRBV6-3	.	.	TRBJ2-7	TGTGCCAGCAGTTACTCTGCGGGCGAGCAGTACTTC	CASSYSAGEQYF
TRBV12-3/TRBV12-4	.	many	TRBJ1-2	TGTGCCAGCAGTCTGGAGGGTTATGGCTACACCTTC	CASSLEGYGYTF
TRBV20-1	.	many	TRBJ1-2	TGCAGTGCTAGTACCCCAGGCACTAACTATGGCTACACCTTC	CSASTPGTNYGYTF
TRBV3-1	.	many	TRBJ1-4	TGTGCCAGCAGCGCTCGTGAAAAACTGTTTTTT	CASSAREKLFF
TRBV9	TRBD2	many	TRBJ2-7	TGTGCCAGCAGCGCCTCACCTTCTAGGACTAGCGGATACGAGCAGTACTTC	CASSASPSRTSGYEQYF
TRBV29-1	TRBD1	many	TRBJ2-7	TGCAGCGTTCAGGGGGGACAGGGGGCGAGGGAGCAGTACTTC	CSVQGGQGAREQYF
TRBV9	TRBD1	many	TRBJ2-3	TGTGCCAGCAGCGCTCCCAGGACAGGGGTGACAGATACGCAGTATTTT	CASSAPRTGVTDTQYF
TRBV20-1	TRBD1	many	TRBJ1-4	TGCAGTGCTAGACCCGGGACAGCTAATGAAAAACTGTTTTTT	CSARPGTANEKLFF
TRBV3-1	TRBD1	many	TRBJ1-3	TGTGCCAGCACCCTAGACAGGGGTGGAAACACCATATATTTT	CASTLDRGGNTIYF
TRBV6-5	.	few	TRBJ1-6	TGTGCCAGCAGTTACTCGTCCGGGACAAACAGTTCACCCCTCCACTTT	CASSYSSGTNSSPLHF
TRBV5-1	TRBD1	many	TRBJ1-1	TGCGCCAGCAGCTCCGGACAGGGAACGGCGAACACTGAAGCTTTCTTT	CASSSGQGTANTEAFF
TRBV12-3/TRBV12-4	TRBD2	many	TRBJ2-7	TGTGCCAGCAGTACAGGGACTAGCGGGTTACGAGAGCAGTACTTC	CASSTGTSGLREQYF
TRBV29-1	TRBD1	many	TRBJ2-7	TGCAGCGTTATCCCGGGACAGATCTACGAGCAGTACTTC	CSVIPGQIYEQYF
TRBV5-1	TRBD1	few	TRBJ2-3	TGCGCCAGCAGCTTGGAGGGACAGCACACAGATACGCAGTATTTT	CASSLEGQHTDTQYF
TRBV28	TRBD2	many	TRBJ2-7	TGTGCCAGCAGGTCTAGCGGGAAGTACGAGCAGTACTTC	CASRSSGKYEQYF
TRBV20-1	.	many	TRBJ1-4	TGCAGTGCCCAAGGTGGGGAGAATCAAAAACTGTTTTTT	CSAQGGENQKLFF
TRBV6-6	.	many	TRBJ2-1	TGTGCCAGCAGTTACTCCCGGACAATGGGGGACAATGAGCAGTTCTTC	CASSYSRTMGDNEQFF
TRBV7-9	.	many	TRBJ2-3	TGTGCCAGCAGCTCCAAGCCAGATACGCAGTATTTT	CASSSKPDTQYF
TRBV5-1	TRBD1	many	TRBJ2-6	TGCGCCAGCAGCCTACGCCCCTCAGACAGGGTATCTGGGGCCAACGTCCTGACTTTC	CASSLRPSDRVSGANVLTF
TRBV20-1	.	many	TRBJ2-7	TGCAGTGCTAGGGTCTATCGGAGGGTAGGGATCTACGAGCAGTACTTC	CSARVYRRVGIYEQYF
TRBV28	TRBD2	many	TRBJ2-7	TGTGCCAGCAGGATAGCGGGAGGTTCCTACGAGCAGTACTTC	CASRIAGGSYEQYF
TRBV3-1	TRBD1	many	TRBJ1-4	TGTGCCAGCAGCCACCGACAGGGGGCAAGGAATGAAAAACTGTTTTTT	CASSHRQGARNEKLFF
TRBV12-3/TRBV12-4	.	many	TRBJ2-7	TGTGCCAGCAGTAATTATGTTGATACCTACGAGCAGTACTTC	CASSNYVDTYEQYF
TRBV5-5	.	many	TRBJ1-3	TGTGCCAGCAGGACAATCGGGACTGGAAACACCATATATTTT	CASRTIGTGNTIYF
TRBV28	.	many	TRBJ1-1	TGTGCCAGCAGTTTAGGGGGTGGTGAAGCTTTCTTT	CASSLGGGEAFF
TRBV12-3/TRBV12-4	.	many	TRBJ2-7	TGTGCCAGCAGTTGGCTGCAGGGATCTGCGCAGTACTTC	CASSWLQGSAQYF
TRBV5-5	TRBD2	many	TRBJ2-7	TGTGCCAGCAGCCGCGGCGGGAGGATCGGCCACGAGCAGTACTTC	CASSRGGRIGHEQYF
TRBV29-1	TRBD1	.	TRBJ2-7	TGCAGCGTGGACGGACAGGGTGACTACGAGCAGTACTTC	CSVDGQGDYEQYF
TRBV5-1	.	many	TRBJ2-7	TGCGCCAGCAGCTTGGAGGTAACCTACGAGCAGTACTTC	CASSLEVTYEQYF
TRBV6-2/TRBV6-3	.	.	TRBJ2-7	TGTGCCAGCAAACAACACGCAGGGTATGCCTACGAGCAGTACTTC	CASKQHAGYAYEQYF
TRBV5-1	.	.	TRBJ2-6	TGCGCCAGCAGCTTGGGGTCAGGTACCGGGGCCAACGTCCTGACTTTC	CASSLGSGTGANVLTF
TRBV20-1	.	many	TRBJ2-7	TGCAGTGCCCTGACCCACGCAGACGAGCAGTACTTC	CSALTHADEQYF
TRBV2	TRBD1	many	TRBJ2-3	TGTGCCAGCAGAGGGACAGGGGTTGCAGATACGCAGTATTTT	CASRGTGVADTQYF
TRBV7-2	.	many	TRBJ2-3	TGTGCCAGCAGCTCGAAGGGTGCCGGCACAGATACGCAGTATTTT	CASSSKGAGTDTQYF
TRBV5-1	.	many	TRBJ2-2	TGCGCCAGCAGCGCGGGTGCCAGTTACACCGGGGAGCTGTTTTTT	CASSAGASYTGELFF
TRBV6-2/TRBV6-3	TRBD1	many	TRBJ2-3	TGTGCCAGCAGTTGGACAGGGGGATTGACAGATACGCAGTATTTT	CASSWTGGLTDTQYF
TRBV20-1	TRBD2	many	TRBJ2-5	TGCAGTGCTAGAGATTCGACTAGCGGGATCAGTTTATACCAAGAGACCCAGTACTTC	CSARDSTSGISLYQETQYF
TRBV5-1	.	many	TRBJ1-3	TGCGCCAGCAGCTTATGGTCAGCCAGGGGATCTGGAAACACCATATATTTT	CASSLWSARGSGNTIYF
TRBV28	TRBD1	many	TRBJ2-3	TGTGCCAGCAGCGCAGGGGGTATGGGCACAGATACGCAGTATTTT	CASSAGGMGTDTQYF
TRBV5-4	.	many	TRBJ2-3	TGTGCCAGCAGGCTCTCAATTACAGATACGCAGTATTTT	CASRLSITDTQYF
TRBV3-1	.	.	TRBJ2-1	TGTGCCAGCAGCCAAGGATCCGGGAATGAGCAGTTCTTC	CASSQGSGNEQFF
TRBV10-3	TRBD1	many	TRBJ1-1	TGTGCCATCGTAGACCGGGACAGGGACACTGAAGCTTTCTTT	CAIVDRDRDTEAFF
TRBV11-2	.	many	TRBJ2-3	TGTGCCAGCAGCTTATTACTTACGGAAGATACGCAGTATTTT	CASSLLLTEDTQYF
TRBV10-3	.	medium-sized	TRBJ2-5	TGTGCCATCAGTGAACGGGTGTTTATCTTGTTATTCCAGTACTTC	CAISERVFILLFQYF
TRBV15	TRBD2	many	TRBJ2-5	TGTGCCACCAGCAGACGGCGCAGGGAGGGAGAGACCCAGTACTTC	CATSRRRREGETQYF
TRBV7-3	.	many	TRBJ1-3	TGTGCCAGCAGCTTACGAGCGGGGTCTGGAAACACCATATATTTT	CASSLRAGSGNTIYF